This T cell receptor (beta chain) emerged from a study of blood T cell repertoires in COVID-19 (dated by TCRdb to about 2020). Study-level background: Samples from collaborators originated in the United States, Italy and Spain and spanned both the acute and convalescent phases of COVID-19. The material from the prospective study consisted of cDNA or gDNA derived from T cells, B-cell-depleted T cells, or PBMCs. The dataset comprised deeply sampled blood TCRbeta repertoires from subjects exposed to, actively infected with, or recovered from COVID-19. The repertoires were released in a freely available public database meant as a resource for research on the immune response to SARS-CoV-2. Samples were obtained from the ongoing ImmuneRACE study (first 160 participants) and from over a thousand subjects provided by 6 global collaborators. The sample metadata nearly always contained a de-identified subject ID, COVID-19 status, age in years and sex. Where available, HLA class I and class II types were obtained from metadata supplied by the sample provider rather than from assay-based typing. Study-wide conclusions, independent of this receptor: Clinical and demographic metadata were provided uncurated, with the amount varying by source and participant.

Concerning this clone: What antigen it recognizes has not been identified. No base quality values were provided; no much bigger clone lies one nucleotide off.

TCRbeta CDR3 regions were amplified from genomic DNA by means of the immunoSEQ Assay, a bias-controlled multiplex PCR. The study's own analysis went as follows. The number of nucleated cells in each sample was estimated from the amplification of reference gene primers within the assay. To quantify the absolute abundance of each unique TCRbeta CDR3 rearrangement, sequence reads were collapsed and filtered. For each sample, productive Simpson clonality was calculated as the square root of Simpson's diversity index across productive rearrangements. TCRdb mirrors the immuneACCESS table, restricted to in-frame sequences. Some clones are absent from its copies; in checked studies, under half trace to an unresolved V gene, and the reason for the others is unknown. D and trimming come from the DNA, and the V and J calls and clone size come from that table. Present in this sample are 55,000 to 90,000 clones, roughly 86% of which were seen just once. The ten largest account for approximately 14% of the sample.

Looking up the germline V gene yields CDR1 MNHEY and CDR2 SVGAGI. V and J are truncated by 0 bases and 7 bases respectively, leaving an intervening sequence of 13 bases. The CDR3 goes from the cysteine to the phenylalanine over 15 residues. Only the CDR3 DNA is retained, 45 bases long and in frame from the first base. Whole blood was collected in K2EDTA tubes by collaborating institutions according to the institutions' own protocols. Collaborator samples were shipped for TCRbeta analysis as frozen whole blood, isolated PBMCs, or DNA extracted from either sample type. The material sequenced was peripheral blood. The sequence derives from a woman aged 60-75 years with acute or convalescent COVID-19. The sequence joins TRBV6-5 to TRBJ1-5, with a tentative D gene TRBD1 over 6 matching bases. The DNA sequence is as follows: TGTGCCAGCAGTTACTCGTGGGGGGGCGGCCAGCCCCAGCATTTT. This codes for CASSYSWGGGQPQHF.